This passage covers 4 T cell receptor beta chains from one sample sequenced in a study of T-cell memory formation after mild COVID-19. TCRdb processed the 5' RACE reads anew with MiXCR; each CDR3 protein has one entry. The data show hundreds of thousands of distinct CDR3 sequences, with about 18% seen just once and roughly 12% held by the top ten. The sequencing sample was made of PBMCs or a T cell subset sorted from them (not recorded which). Receptors originate from an adult woman who had mild COVID-19 (a few samples of this study predate the infection). Cell type and time point are not known.

The sample holds a few counts of this clonotype. This chain links TRBV20-1 with TRBJ1-2, with D hard to call. CDR3 length: 15 amino acids. The germline V gene has CDR1 DFQATT and CDR2 SNEGSKA (reference sequence). V lost 0 bases to trimming and J lost 2 bases, with 13 bases between them. CDR3 sequence reads: CSARDVRSPNYGYTF. The CDR3 coding sequence is TGCAGTGCTAGAGATGTCCGCAGCCCCAACTATGGCTACACCTTC.

The sample holds many counts of this clonotype. CDR3 residues: CASSDSGGYNEQFF. CDR3 bases: TGTGCCAGCAGCGATAGCGGGGGGTACAATGAGCAGTTCTTC. The V call is TRBV9, the J call TRBJ2-1; 10 nucleotides agree with TRBD2. Per germline, CDR1 SGDLS and CDR2 YYNGEE. Trimming cost V 3 bases and J 4 bases; bases outside gene matches: 1. The length of the CDR3 is 14 residues.

This chain connects TRBV9 to TRBJ2-5; TRBD1 is a possible D gene (6 bases). V lost 0 bases and J 5 bases, leaving 8 bases between the germline ends. The CDR3 is 13 residues long. Germline V gene lookup returns CDR1 SGDLS and CDR2 YYNGEE. The chain's CDR3 is CASSVDQGETQYF. For the CDR3, the DNA is TGTGCCAGCAGCGTAGATCAGGGGGAGACCCAGTACTTC. The entire variable domain, with the rest obtained from reference TRBV9 and TRBJ2-5, is as follows: DSGVTQTPKHLITATGQRVTLRCSPRSGDLSVYWYQQSLDQGLQFLIQYYNGEERAKGNILERFSAQQFPDLHSELNLSSLELGDSALYFCASSVDQGETQYFGPGTRLLVL.

This clonotype was observed a handful of times. The rearrangement links TRBV20-1 to TRBJ1-3; 10 bases align to TRBD1. CDR3 length: 16 amino acids. Germline assignment: CDR1 DFQATT and CDR2 SNEGSKA (reference sequence). The junction had 5 bases not matched to a gene; V was cut back by 3 bases and J by 0 bases. Here the CDR3 reads CSARRDRGLSGNTIYF. CDR3 DNA: TGCAGTGCTAGGCGGGACAGGGGTCTCTCTGGAAACACCATATATTTT.